What follows are 26 T cell receptor beta chains derived from one specimen sequenced in a study of CD8+ T cells in alopecia areata. In each case, RNA was isolated and then reverse transcribed into cDNA as the sequencing template. Clones were sequenced by immunoSEQ multiplex PCR, and TCRdb holds only the in-frame ones, with some missing. The sample shows roughly 100,000 clones, about nine tenths of them seen only once. Treatment of the sample: oral pan-JAK inhibitor, 5-10 mg twice daily. Material: CD8+ T cells sorted from blood, obtained around week 31, from a patient treated with tofacitinib. These receptors came from a human donor with alopecia areata.

The sample holds one count of this clone. V and J are TRBV29-1 and TRBJ2-7; D may be TRBD1 (5 bases). CDR1 and CDR2 (germline): SQVTM, ANQGSEA. Between the trimmed V and J ends, which lost 1 base and 2 bases, there was a span of 6 bases. The CDR3 runs 12 residues. CDR3 sequence reads: CSVEATAYEQYF. In nucleotides, the CDR3 is TGCAGCGTTGAAGCGACAGCCTACGAGCAGTACTTC.

V and J are TRBV7-8 and TRBJ1-1, with TRBD1 matching 10 bases. The V segment lost 5 bases and the J segment 4 bases; nucleotides outside the gene matches: 1. Germline lookup yields CDR1 SGHVS and CDR2 FQNEAQ. This CDR3 spans 13 amino acids. The CDR3 DNA follows: TGTGCCAGCAGCGGGACAGGGGTCACTGAAGCTTTCTTT. Residues: CASSGTGVTEAFF.

The chain couples TRBV7-9 to TRBJ2-3; tentatively, D is TRBD2 (5 bases). Germline V gene lookup returns CDR1 SEHNR and CDR2 FQNEAQ (reference sequence). The V end lost 3 bases, the J end lost 1 base, and 8 bases lay between the germline ends. This CDR3 contains 14 residues. The CDR3 spells CASSFRDRTDTQYF. CDR3 DNA: TGTGCCAGCAGCTTCCGGGATCGCACAGATACGCAGTATTTT. The variable domain in full, with the rest retrieved from reference TRBV7-9 and TRBJ2-3, is DTGVSQNPRHKITKRGQNVTFRCDPISEHNRLYWYRQTLGQGPEFLTYFQNEAQLEKSRLLSDRFSAERPKGSFSTLEIQRTEQGDSAMYLCASSFRDRTDTQYFGPGTRLTVL.

The chain carries TRBV4-1 and TRBJ2-3; 16 nucleotides line up with TRBD2. CDR3 length: 19 residues. With 4 bases clipped from V and 2 bases from J, the junction kept 9 bases outside the gene matches. CDR1 and CDR2 (germline): MGHRA, YSYEKL. CDR3 in DNA: TGCGCCAGCAGCCCGACGGCGGGACTAGCGGGAGGGATCACAGATACGCAGTATTTT. It translates to CASSPTAGLAGGITDTQYF.

The chain joins TRBV2 to TRBJ1-5; D call uncertain. Trimming removed 6 bases at V and 2 bases at J, with 14 bases between. Per the germline V gene, CDR1 is SNHLY and CDR2 is FYNNEI. The CDR3 totals 15 residues. The CDR3 protein is CASRESSGGNQPQHF. CDR3 in DNA: TGTGCCAGCAGGGAAAGTTCTGGTGGCAATCAGCCCCAGCATTTT.

The V gene is TRBV5-1, the J gene TRBJ2-1; 10 bases align to TRBD2. Germline values: CDR1 SGHRS, CDR2 YFSETQ. This CDR3 has 14 amino acids. The ends lost 4 bases at V and 5 bases at J; junction bases unmatched: 3. CDR3 loop: CASSGAGGNNEQFF. The CDR3 bases are TGCGCCAGCAGCGGAGCGGGGGGGAACAATGAGCAGTTCTTC.

A single count supports this clone. This chain uses TRBV7-9 with TRBJ2-1, with 9 bases that match TRBD1. Trimming at V came to 1 base and at J to 5 bases, leaving 3 bases not matched to a gene. The CDR3 loop spans 15 amino acids. Germline V gene data show CDR1 as SEHNR and CDR2 as FQNEAQ (reference sequence). The CDR3 is CASSLDRGLDNEQFF. In DNA form, the CDR3 reads TGTGCCAGCAGCTTAGACAGGGGGCTGGACAATGAGCAGTTCTTC.

The chain uses TRBV6-1 and TRBJ2-7, with 9 bases aligning to TRBD1. This CDR3 spans 14 amino acids. J lost 5 bases, V lost 6 bases, and 8 bases had no gene match. Germline V gene sequence: CDR1 MNHNS, CDR2 SASEGT. The CDR3 sequence: CASSVGQGINEQYF. The CDR3 nucleotides are TGTGCCAGCAGCGTGGGACAGGGAATAAACGAGCAGTACTTC.

This clone appeared a single time. The chain is built from TRBV6-5 and TRBJ1-2, with TRBD1 as a possible D gene (5 bases). This CDR3 comprises 14 residues. Trimming shortened V by 0 bases and J by 9 bases, and 14 bases separated the two germline ends. Germline loops: CDR1 MNHEY, CDR2 SVGAGI. CDR3 region: CASSYSSAGTSYTF. The CDR3 DNA reads TGTGCCAGCAGTTACTCGTCCGCAGGGACGAGCTACACCTTC.

The V gene is TRBV13, the J gene TRBJ1-6, with TRBD1 matching over 10 bases. Trimming cost V 1 base and J 8 bases; bases outside gene matches: 11. Per the germline V gene, CDR1 is PRHDT and CDR2 is FYEKMQ (reference sequence). This CDR3 is 18 amino acids long. CDR3 in amino acids: CASSLALGTGEMDSPLHF. CDR3 nucleotide sequence: TGTGCCAGCAGCTTAGCCCTCGGGACAGGGGAAATGGATTCACCCCTCCACTTT.

The chain combines TRBV5-4 with TRBJ1-2; a possible D gene is TRBD1 (6 bases). V lost 4 bases, J lost 3 bases, and 22 bases lay in between. This CDR3 has 17 amino acids. Germline CDR1 SGHNT, CDR2 YYREEE (reference sequence). DNA for the CDR3: TGTGCCAGCAGCGGAGCCACCGGGACACCAGGCCACTATGGCTACACCTTC. Residues: CASSGATGTPGHYGYTF.

The V and J genes are TRBV4-1 and TRBJ2-1; TRBD2 matches 9 bases. The CDR3 contains 16 residues. The germline V gene has CDR1 MGHRA and CDR2 YSYEKL. V shed 2 bases and J 0 bases; nucleotides not matched to a gene: 2. The CDR3 is CASSQYSGSSYNEQFF. Written as DNA, the CDR3 is TGCGCCAGCAGCCAATATAGCGGGAGCTCCTACAATGAGCAGTTCTTC.

Of note for this clone: The junction departs from germline at one end; a sequencing error may be responsible. The rearrangement links TRBV25-1 to TRBJ2-7; D uncertain. This CDR3 is built from 12 residues. Germline loops: CDR1 MGHDK, CDR2 SYGVNS. CDR3 DNA sequence: TGTGCCAGCACTGAAGGGTCCTACGAGCAGTACTTC. Translating gives CASTEGSYEQYF.

The chain links TRBV4-1 to TRBJ2-2; 14 nucleotides line up with TRBD2. The ends lost 3 bases at V and 4 bases at J; junction bases unmatched: 13. Germline V gene sequence: CDR1 MGHRA, CDR2 YSYEKL. The CDR3 sequence is 20 residues long. The CDR3 sequence: CASSHSLPGLAGEVTGELFF. For the CDR3, the DNA is TGCGCCAGCAGCCATTCTCTTCCGGGACTAGCGGGAGAAGTCACCGGGGAGCTGTTTTTT.

The genes are TRBV27 and TRBJ1-1; D is perhaps TRBD1 (5 bases). Between the trimmed V and J ends, which lost 4 bases and 5 bases, there was a span of 20 bases. This CDR3 region has 16 residues. CDR1 is MNHEY, CDR2 SMNVEV, per germline (reference sequence). DNA of the CDR3: TGTGCCAGCAGTTGGGGGGTGGCCCCTGGAAAAACTGAAGCTTTCTTT. It translates to CASSWGVAPGKTEAFF.

The chain joins TRBV11-2 to TRBJ1-1; D is undetermined. The germline V and J ends were trimmed by 1 base and 6 bases, with 9 bases remaining between them. This CDR3 region has 13 residues. Germline loops: CDR1 SGHAT, CDR2 FQNNGV. In nucleotides, the CDR3 is TGTGCCAGCAGCTTAGGTTTTGTGCCTGAAGCTTTCTTT. Protein product: CASSLGFVPEAFF.

This chain links TRBV7-9 with TRBJ1-1; unclear D gene. This CDR3 spans 12 amino acids. Germline-derived CDR1 and CDR2 are SEHNR and FQNEAQ (reference sequence). The germline V and J ends were trimmed by 3 bases and 8 bases, with 10 bases remaining between them. The DNA of the CDR3 is TGTGCCAGCAGCTTTATCTATGAAGAAGCTTTCTTT. Its translation: CASSFIYEEAFF.

This chain connects TRBV29-1 to TRBJ2-7; D tentatively fits TRBD1 or TRBD2 (5 bases each). Trimming took off 1 base at V and 0 bases at J, with 13 bases between the two ends. CDR1 and CDR2 (germline): SQVTM, ANQGSEA. The CDR3 totals 15 residues. The CDR3 sequence: CSVEGDDRSSYEQYF. The CDR3, as DNA: TGCAGCGTTGAAGGGGACGATCGGAGCTCCTACGAGCAGTACTTC.

The sample holds one count of this clone. At one end, the junction sequence differs from germline, possibly due to a read error. V and J are TRBV7-9 and TRBJ2-7; D might be TRBD1 (5 bases). The CDR3 runs to 12 residues. The V gene's germline CDR1 is SEHNR and CDR2 FQNEAQ (reference sequence). The CDR3 nucleotides are TGTGCCAGCAGCCTTGACAGCTACGAGCGGTACTTC. This gives the protein CASSLDSYERYF. Complete variable domain (other parts from reference TRBV7-9 and TRBJ2-7): DTGVSQNPRHKITKRGQNVTFRCDPISEHNRLYWYRQTLGQGPEFLTYFQNEAQLEKSRLLSDRFSAERPKGSFSTLEIQRTEQGDSAMYLCASSLDSYERYFGPGTRLTVT.

Concerning this clone itself: One end of the junction does not line up with germline, which may come from a read error. The chain has TRBV7-6 and TRBJ1-3, with D possibly being TRBD1 (6 bases). The CDR3 consists of 10 residues. The V gene's germline CDR1 is SGHVS and CDR2 FNYEAQ. The CDR3 nucleotides are TGTGCCAGCAGCCCGACCCCCAGGGGATTT. It yields the protein CASSPTPRGF.

The chain has TRBV19 and TRBJ2-7, with D possibly matching TRBD2 (5 bases). From germline, CDR1 is LNHDA and CDR2 SQIVND (reference sequence). V dropped 1 base and J dropped 4 bases, with 14 bases sitting between them. The CDR3 is 15 amino acids. DNA of the CDR3: TGTGCCAGTAGTATAGGTGGGGAGCTGATATACGAGCAGTACTTC. As protein: CASSIGGELIYEQYF.

The CDR3 sequence is CSVDAEGGVRNEQFF. The CDR3 bases are TGCAGCGTTGATGCAGAGGGAGGGGTCCGGAATGAGCAGTTCTTC. The chain employs TRBV29-1 and TRBJ2-1; 7 bases are shared with TRBD2. Looked up from germline, CDR1 is SQVTM and CDR2 is ANQGSEA. J gave up 7 bases and V 3 bases, and 12 bases lay outside the gene matches. This CDR3 contains 15 residues.

V and J are TRBV18 and TRBJ2-3, with D unresolved. Germline lookup yields CDR1 KGHSH and CDR2 LQKENI. V dropped 2 bases and J dropped 4 bases, with 1 base sitting between them. CDR3 length: 11 amino acids. DNA for the CDR3: TGTGCCAGCTCACCATCAGATACGCAGTATTTT. Encoded protein: CASSPSDTQYF.

V gene TRBV2 combines with J gene TRBJ2-1, with D uncertain. V lost 7 bases, J lost 6 bases, and 13 bases lay in between. The CDR3 covers 13 residues. The germline V gene has CDR1 SNHLY and CDR2 FYNNEI. Here the CDR3 DNA reads TGTGCCAGCACGGCAGCTGGGGTCAATGAGCAGTTCTTC. Translated: CASTAAGVNEQFF.

The genes are TRBV7-9 and TRBJ1-4; unclear D gene. There are 14 residues in the CDR3. CDR1 and CDR2 (germline): SEHNR, FQNEAQ (reference sequence). V gave up 3 bases and J gave up 4 bases, with 9 bases separating them. This chain's CDR3 is CASSLTQSNEKLFF. In nucleotides, the CDR3 is TGTGCCAGCAGCTTGACCCAGAGTAATGAAAAACTGTTTTTT.

Here the CDR3 reads CASSTRTSSTDTQYF. The CDR3, as DNA: TGTGCCAGTAGTACAAGGACTAGTTCCACAGATACGCAGTATTTT. The V gene is TRBV19, the J gene TRBJ2-3; the match to TRBD2 covers 7 bases. After removal of 4 bases from V and 2 bases from J, the junction contained 6 bases not matched to a gene. There are 15 residues in the CDR3. CDR1 LNHDA and CDR2 SQIVND come from the germline V gene (reference sequence). Variable domain in full (rest from reference TRBV19 and TRBJ2-3): DGGITQSPKYLFRKEGQNVTLSCEQNLNHDAMYWYRQDPGQGLRLIYYSQIVNDFQKGDIAEGYSVSREKKESFPLTVTSAQKNPTAFYLCASSTRTSSTDTQYFGPGTRLTVL.